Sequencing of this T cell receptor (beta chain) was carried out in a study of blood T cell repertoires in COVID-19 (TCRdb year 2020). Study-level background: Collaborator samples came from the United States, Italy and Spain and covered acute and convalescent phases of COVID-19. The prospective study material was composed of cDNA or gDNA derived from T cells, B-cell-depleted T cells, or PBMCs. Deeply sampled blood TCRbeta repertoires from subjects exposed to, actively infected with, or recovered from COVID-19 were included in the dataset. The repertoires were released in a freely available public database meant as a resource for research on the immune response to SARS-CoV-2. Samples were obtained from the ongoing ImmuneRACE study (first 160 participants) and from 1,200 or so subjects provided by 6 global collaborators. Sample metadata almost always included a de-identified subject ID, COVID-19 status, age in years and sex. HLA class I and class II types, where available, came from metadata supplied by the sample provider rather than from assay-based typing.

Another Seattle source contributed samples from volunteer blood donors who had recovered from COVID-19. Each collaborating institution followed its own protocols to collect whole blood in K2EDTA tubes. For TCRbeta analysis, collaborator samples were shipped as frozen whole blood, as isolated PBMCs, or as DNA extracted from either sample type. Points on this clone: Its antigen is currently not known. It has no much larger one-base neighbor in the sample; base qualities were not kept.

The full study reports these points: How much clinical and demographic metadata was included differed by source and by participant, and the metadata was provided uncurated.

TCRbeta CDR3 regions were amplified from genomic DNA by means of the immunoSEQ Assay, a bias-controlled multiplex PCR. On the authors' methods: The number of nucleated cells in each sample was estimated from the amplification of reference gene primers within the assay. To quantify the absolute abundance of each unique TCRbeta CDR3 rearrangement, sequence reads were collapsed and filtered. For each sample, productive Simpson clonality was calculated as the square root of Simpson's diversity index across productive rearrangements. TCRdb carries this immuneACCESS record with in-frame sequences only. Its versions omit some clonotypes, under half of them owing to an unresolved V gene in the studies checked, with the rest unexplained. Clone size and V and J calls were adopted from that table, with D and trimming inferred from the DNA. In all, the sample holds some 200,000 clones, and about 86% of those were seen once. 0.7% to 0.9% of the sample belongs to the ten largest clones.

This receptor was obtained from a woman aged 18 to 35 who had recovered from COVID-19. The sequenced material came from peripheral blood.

The DNA is TGTGCCAGCAGCTCGACAGGGAAGGTTGGAGAGACCCAGTACTTC. It specifies CASSSTGKVGETQYF. This receptor chain uses TRBV7-2 and TRBJ2-5; 7 bases in the middle match TRBD1. The CDR3 numbers 15 residues from cysteine through phenylalanine. Only the CDR3 DNA is retained, 45 bases long and in frame from the first base. The germline V end is reduced by 4 bases and the J end by 4 bases; junction bases left unmatched: 9. Reading the germline V gene gives CDR1 SGHTA and CDR2 FQGNSA.